Below are 29 T cell receptor beta chains sequenced from a single sample in a study of cytomegalovirus exposure and HLA in healthy donors. The PCR contained 60 Vbeta and 13 Jbeta primers. Sequencing was performed with immunoSEQ multiplex PCR; in TCRdb, only in-frame clones are kept and a portion is missing. The data contain roughly 140,000 clones, just under 85% of them seen just once; the ten biggest clones take up around 4.5%. What was sequenced was PBMCs. The receptors shown here come from a man in his forties in good health and CMV-seropositive.

The V gene is TRBV12-2, the J gene TRBJ1-5. TRBV12-2 is a pseudogene. The CDR3 is 16 amino acids. The CDR3 DNA follows: TGTGCAAGTCGCTTATTCCGGGATATCTTGGGTCAGCCCCAGCATTTT. Translating it yields CASRLFRDILGQPQHF.

The chain links TRBV15 to TRBJ1-1; possible D gene TRBD1, 6 bases. V was cut by 6 bases and J by 2 bases, with 13 bases left in between. Germline V lookup: CDR1 LNHNV, CDR2 YYDKDF (reference sequence). This CDR3 has 14 residues. CDR3 nucleotides: TGTGCCACCAGTAGGACAGAATTAAACACTGAAGCTTTCTTT. This encodes CATSRTELNTEAFF.

This chain uses TRBV5-4 with TRBJ2-5, with D perhaps matching TRBD1 (6 bases). Germline-derived CDR1 and CDR2 are SGHNT and YYREEE (reference sequence). V was clipped by 3 bases and J by 4 bases, with 16 bases between them. The CDR3 length is 15 residues. The CDR3 protein is CASSSGGMVRETQYF. The CDR3, as DNA: TGTGCCAGCAGCTCTGGGGGCATGGTTCGAGAGACCCAGTACTTC.

The V call is TRBV7-9, the J call TRBJ2-7; no clear D gene. The germline V and J ends were trimmed by 1 base and 4 bases, with 8 bases remaining between them. Germline V gene lookup returns CDR1 SEHNR and CDR2 FQNEAQ (reference sequence). This CDR3 has 13 residues. This chain's CDR3 is CASSLGHGYEQYF. In DNA, the CDR3 is TGTGCCAGCAGCTTAGGACATGGGTACGAGCAGTACTTC.

The V gene is TRBV6-6, the J gene TRBJ2-5, with D possibly TRBD1 on 6 matching bases. The J call is doubtful: the DNA matches TRBJ2-7 better. The CDR3 loop spans 14 amino acids. CDR1 is MNHNY, CDR2 SVGAGI, per germline (reference sequence). In nucleotides, the CDR3 is TGTGCCAGCAGACAAGGTGGGGGCTTATACGAGCAGTACTTC. Amino acid sequence: CASRQGGGLYEQYF.

V gene TRBV4-1 combines with J gene TRBJ1-4; D remains ambiguous. Deletions cut 3 bases from V and 13 bases from J, with 9 bases between. Germline V gives CDR1 MGHRA, CDR2 YSYEKL. The CDR3 extends over 11 amino acids. The CDR3 region is CASSHSRGLFF. DNA for the CDR3: TGCGCCAGCAGCCATTCCCGAGGACTGTTTTTT.

The DNA for the CDR3 is TGTGCCAGCAGTGAATGGAAGGGGGCGCTCTACGAGCAGTACTTC. Translation: CASSEWKGALYEQYF. The V gene is TRBV6-1, the J gene TRBJ2-5; 7 bases map to TRBD1. Near its end, the DNA agrees better with TRBJ2-7, so the J call may be wrong. The length of the CDR3 is 15 residues. The germline CDR1 and CDR2 sequences are MNHNS and SASEGT.

This clone was counted once. The V call is TRBV5-1, the J call TRBJ1-3; perhaps TRBD1 as D (6 bases). CDR3 length equals 15 residues. With 4 bases removed from V and 0 bases from J, the gap between germline ends came to 11 bases. Germline CDR1 and CDR2: SGHRS and YFSETQ. The CDR3 loop is CASSPGRGSGNTIYF. CDR3 sequence (DNA): TGCGCCAGCAGCCCCGGCAGGGGCTCTGGAAACACCATATATTTT.

The chain has TRBV27 and TRBJ1-2; D not certain. The CDR3 length is 13 residues. CDR1 is MNHEY and CDR2 is SMNVEV in the germline V gene (reference sequence). Trimming shortened V by 3 bases and J by 2 bases, and 7 bases separated the two germline ends. This CDR3 reads CASSLGLNYGYTF. For the CDR3, the DNA is TGTGCCAGCAGTTTGGGCCTAAACTATGGCTACACCTTC.

This clone was recorded once. This chain joins TRBV4-1 and TRBJ2-5; TRBD2 matches 15 bases. The DNA end is a closer match to TRBJ2-7, so the J assignment may be wrong. The CDR3 is 15 residues long. Germline V gene sequence: CDR1 MGHRA, CDR2 YSYEKL. As DNA, the CDR3 is TGCGCCAGCAGCCGAGGACTAGCGGGGGGGTACGAGCAGTACTTC. This translates into CASSRGLAGGYEQYF.

This clone turned up a few times. This rearrangement joins TRBV7-8 to TRBJ2-1; TRBD2 matches 8 bases. The length of the CDR3 is 15 residues. Germline lookup yields CDR1 SGHVS and CDR2 FQNEAQ. The junction had 10 bases not matched to a gene; V was cut back by 4 bases and J by 8 bases. The CDR3 DNA follows: TGTGCCAGCAGCTCGACACCAAGACTAGCGCATGAGCAGTTCTTC. Its translation: CASSSTPRLAHEQFF.

This chain connects TRBV18 to TRBJ1-5, with 7 bases lining up with TRBD1. In germline, CDR1 is KGHSH, CDR2 LQKENI. V trimming: 2 bases; J trimming: 2 bases; junction bases outside the gene matches: 3. The CDR3 sequence is 15 residues long. CDR3 sequence reads: CASSPDRVGNQPQHF. In DNA form, the CDR3 reads TGTGCCAGCTCACCAGACAGGGTGGGCAATCAGCCCCAGCATTTT. The full variable domain, with the rest looked up from reference TRBV18 and TRBJ1-5, is NAGVMQNPRHLVRRRGQEARLRCSPMKGHSHVYWYRQLPEEGLKFMVYLQKENIIDESGMPKERFSAEFPKEGPSILRIQQVVRGDSAAYFCASSPDRVGNQPQHFGDGTRLSIL.

V and J are TRBV6-5 and TRBJ1-3, with 7 nucleotides matching TRBD1. CDR3 size: 15 residues. Looked up from germline, CDR1 is MNHEY and CDR2 is SVGAGI. V shed 6 bases, J shed 4 bases, and the junction held 9 bases outside the gene matches. CDR3 sequence: CASSITGVYGNTIYF. DNA for the CDR3: TGTGCCAGCAGCATTACAGGGGTCTACGGAAACACCATATATTTT.

The chain carries TRBV5-1 and TRBJ1-1, with D uncertain. Germline CDR1 SGHRS, CDR2 YFSETQ. The CDR3 runs to 14 residues. Trimming took 7 bases from V and 0 from J, leaving 13 bases between them. In DNA form, the CDR3 reads TGCGCCAGCCGGGGATACCAAATGAACACTGAAGCTTTCTTT. This codes for CASRGYQMNTEAFF.

This chain joins TRBV9 and TRBJ1-1; D ambiguous. The ends were cut back, 0 bases at V and 2 bases at J, with 5 bases in the middle. The germline gives CDR1 SGDLS, CDR2 YYNGEE. CDR3 length: 13 residues. The CDR3 sequence: CASSVDSNTEAFF. The CDR3 nucleotides read TGTGCCAGCAGCGTAGATAGTAACACTGAAGCTTTCTTT.

This clone was recorded once. This sequence joins TRBV6-5 and TRBJ1-1; 10 nucleotides line up with TRBD1. Per the germline V gene, CDR1 is MNHEY and CDR2 is SVGAGI. The junction had 4 bases not matched to a gene; V was cut back by 5 bases and J by 4 bases. The length of the CDR3 is 14 residues. CDR3 nucleotide sequence: TGTGCCAGCAGTCGCAGGACAGGGGGCACTGAAGCTTTCTTT. It translates to CASSRRTGGTEAFF.

The chain couples TRBV4-1 to TRBJ2-4, with D perhaps matching TRBD1 (5 bases). This CDR3 has 15 amino acids. Germline assignment: CDR1 MGHRA and CDR2 YSYEKL. V was clipped by 3 bases and J by 0 bases, with 9 bases between them. CDR3 DNA: TGCGCCAGCAGCCAGCAGGGTCTAGCCAAAAACATTCAGTACTTC. Translating gives CASSQQGLAKNIQYF.

CDR3 in amino acids: CATSRGTASSYNEQFF. The CDR3 DNA is TGTGCCACCAGCAGAGGGACAGCCAGCTCCTACAATGAGCAGTTCTTC. This chain joins TRBV15 and TRBJ2-1; a possible D gene is TRBD1 (6 bases). The V and J ends lost 1 base and 0 bases respectively, with 10 bases between them. The CDR3 is 16 amino acids. The germline V gene has CDR1 LNHNV and CDR2 YYDKDF (reference sequence).

In its sample, this clone was seen a few times. The genes are TRBV5-4 and TRBJ2-7, with a tentative D call TRBD1 (5 bases). CDR1 SGHNT and CDR2 YYREEE come from the germline V gene (reference sequence). V lost 7 bases and J 2 bases, leaving 19 bases between the germline ends. This CDR3 is built from 15 residues. The chain's CDR3 is CASRIGAEDPYEQYF. CDR3 nucleotides: TGTGCCAGCCGAATTGGGGCAGAAGATCCCTACGAGCAGTACTTC.

The V call is TRBV10-3, the J call TRBJ2-7, with 7 nucleotides matching TRBD2. V dropped 7 bases and J dropped 3; count of bases not matched to a gene: 6. Germline V CDR1 and CDR2: ENHRY, SYGVKD. The CDR3 extends over 13 amino acids. This chain's CDR3 is CAIKGLSHYEQYF. CDR3 nucleotides: TGTGCCATCAAGGGACTATCCCACTACGAGCAGTACTTC.

CDR3 loop: CASKTGGTEAFF. CDR3 nucleotides: TGTGCCAGCAAAACAGGGGGGACTGAAGCTTTCTTT. The chain links TRBV27 to TRBJ1-1, with 8 bases identical to TRBD1. There are 12 residues in the CDR3. Germline trimming cut 7 bases from V and 5 bases from J; bases unmatched to any gene: 3. The germline V gene encodes CDR1 MNHEY and CDR2 SMNVEV (reference sequence).

The rearrangement uses TRBV6-1 and TRBJ2-3; 7 nucleotides line up with TRBD2. Germline-derived CDR1 and CDR2 are MNHNS and SASEGT. This CDR3 has 14 residues. J lost 1 base, V lost 5 bases, and 3 bases had no gene match. The CDR3 protein is CASSTGGRTDTQYF. CDR3 coding DNA: TGTGCCAGCAGTACGGGGGGTCGCACAGATACGCAGTATTTT.

Note on this clone: The same CDR3 is also encoded by other DNA sequences in this sample. The J gene is TRBJ2-1, the V gene TRBV18; D unresolved. Germline CDR1 KGHSH, CDR2 LQKENI. The CDR3 runs to 14 residues. Trimming took 1 base from V and 2 from J, leaving 6 bases between them. CDR3 amino acids: CASSPRQTYNEQFF. The CDR3 DNA reads as TGTGCCAGCTCACCACGTCAGACCTACAATGAGCAGTTCTTC. Looking up the rest from reference TRBV18 and TRBJ2-1 gives the full variable domain: NAGVMQNPRHLVRRRGQEARLRCSPMKGHSHVYWYRQLPEEGLKFMVYLQKENIIDESGMPKERFSAEFPKEGPSILRIQQVVRGDSAAYFCASSPRQTYNEQFFGPGTRLTVL.

This chain joins TRBV4-3 and TRBJ1-2, with TRBD1 as a possible D gene (5 bases). Germline-derived CDR1 and CDR2 are LGHNA and YSLEER. Trimming took 0 bases from V and 8 from J, leaving 13 bases between them. CDR3 length equals 14 residues. The CDR3 loop is CASSQEVQAGGYTF. In DNA form, the CDR3 reads TGCGCCAGCAGCCAAGAAGTCCAGGCAGGGGGCTACACCTTC.

This clone was recorded a few times. J is TRBJ1-3 and V is TRBV10-3, with unresolved D. Between the trimmed V and J ends, which lost 2 bases and 8 bases, there was a span of 13 bases. The CDR3 runs 14 residues. Germline assignment: CDR1 ENHRY and CDR2 SYGVKD. CDR3 in amino acids: CAISEPGVADTIYF. CDR3 DNA: TGTGCCATCAGTGAGCCTGGGGTAGCGGACACCATATATTTT.

The chain employs TRBV27 and TRBJ2-1; 11 positions agree with TRBD2. V trimming: 6 bases; J trimming: 7 bases; junction bases outside the gene matches: 11. CDR1 is MNHEY, CDR2 SMNVEV, per germline (reference sequence). CDR3 length: 16 amino acids. The CDR3 nucleotides are TGTGCCAGCAGGACTCCTAGCGGGGGGCAACATAATGAGCAGTTCTTC. Protein product: CASRTPSGGQHNEQFF.

This clone was recorded a few times. This chain joins TRBV7-9 and TRBJ1-6; possible D gene TRBD1, 5 bases. The CDR3 is 13 residues long. Trimming shortened V by 4 bases and J by 9 bases, and 10 bases separated the two germline ends. In germline, CDR1 is SEHNR, CDR2 FQNEAQ (reference sequence). CDR3 sequence (DNA): TGTGCCAGCAGCTCCGACGGGGGTTCACCCCTCCACTTT. Residues: CASSSDGGSPLHF.

The V and J genes are TRBV7-9 and TRBJ1-1; the D is unclear. The CDR3 extends over 13 amino acids. V was pared by 5 bases and J by 0 bases, with 7 bases between. The germline CDR1 and CDR2 sequences are SEHNR and FQNEAQ (reference sequence). The CDR3 reads CASSTGLNTEAFF. The CDR3 nucleotides read TGTGCCAGCAGCACCGGGTTGAACACTGAAGCTTTCTTT. The whole variable domain, remainder taken from reference TRBV7-9 and TRBJ1-1, is DTGVSQNPRHKITKRGQNVTFRCDPISEHNRLYWYRQTLGQGPEFLTYFQNEAQLEKSRLLSDRFSAERPKGSFSTLEIQRTEQGDSAMYLCASSTGLNTEAFFGQGTRLTVV.

The chain is built from TRBV4-2 and TRBJ1-1; D unclear. The CDR3 totals 15 residues. Germline loops: CDR1 LGHNA, CDR2 YNFKEQ. Between the trimmed V and J ends, which lost 2 bases and 0 bases, there was a span of 10 bases. The CDR3 nucleotides are TGTGCCAGCAGCCAAATATGGGCCCTGAACACTGAAGCTTTCTTT. Translating gives CASSQIWALNTEAFF.